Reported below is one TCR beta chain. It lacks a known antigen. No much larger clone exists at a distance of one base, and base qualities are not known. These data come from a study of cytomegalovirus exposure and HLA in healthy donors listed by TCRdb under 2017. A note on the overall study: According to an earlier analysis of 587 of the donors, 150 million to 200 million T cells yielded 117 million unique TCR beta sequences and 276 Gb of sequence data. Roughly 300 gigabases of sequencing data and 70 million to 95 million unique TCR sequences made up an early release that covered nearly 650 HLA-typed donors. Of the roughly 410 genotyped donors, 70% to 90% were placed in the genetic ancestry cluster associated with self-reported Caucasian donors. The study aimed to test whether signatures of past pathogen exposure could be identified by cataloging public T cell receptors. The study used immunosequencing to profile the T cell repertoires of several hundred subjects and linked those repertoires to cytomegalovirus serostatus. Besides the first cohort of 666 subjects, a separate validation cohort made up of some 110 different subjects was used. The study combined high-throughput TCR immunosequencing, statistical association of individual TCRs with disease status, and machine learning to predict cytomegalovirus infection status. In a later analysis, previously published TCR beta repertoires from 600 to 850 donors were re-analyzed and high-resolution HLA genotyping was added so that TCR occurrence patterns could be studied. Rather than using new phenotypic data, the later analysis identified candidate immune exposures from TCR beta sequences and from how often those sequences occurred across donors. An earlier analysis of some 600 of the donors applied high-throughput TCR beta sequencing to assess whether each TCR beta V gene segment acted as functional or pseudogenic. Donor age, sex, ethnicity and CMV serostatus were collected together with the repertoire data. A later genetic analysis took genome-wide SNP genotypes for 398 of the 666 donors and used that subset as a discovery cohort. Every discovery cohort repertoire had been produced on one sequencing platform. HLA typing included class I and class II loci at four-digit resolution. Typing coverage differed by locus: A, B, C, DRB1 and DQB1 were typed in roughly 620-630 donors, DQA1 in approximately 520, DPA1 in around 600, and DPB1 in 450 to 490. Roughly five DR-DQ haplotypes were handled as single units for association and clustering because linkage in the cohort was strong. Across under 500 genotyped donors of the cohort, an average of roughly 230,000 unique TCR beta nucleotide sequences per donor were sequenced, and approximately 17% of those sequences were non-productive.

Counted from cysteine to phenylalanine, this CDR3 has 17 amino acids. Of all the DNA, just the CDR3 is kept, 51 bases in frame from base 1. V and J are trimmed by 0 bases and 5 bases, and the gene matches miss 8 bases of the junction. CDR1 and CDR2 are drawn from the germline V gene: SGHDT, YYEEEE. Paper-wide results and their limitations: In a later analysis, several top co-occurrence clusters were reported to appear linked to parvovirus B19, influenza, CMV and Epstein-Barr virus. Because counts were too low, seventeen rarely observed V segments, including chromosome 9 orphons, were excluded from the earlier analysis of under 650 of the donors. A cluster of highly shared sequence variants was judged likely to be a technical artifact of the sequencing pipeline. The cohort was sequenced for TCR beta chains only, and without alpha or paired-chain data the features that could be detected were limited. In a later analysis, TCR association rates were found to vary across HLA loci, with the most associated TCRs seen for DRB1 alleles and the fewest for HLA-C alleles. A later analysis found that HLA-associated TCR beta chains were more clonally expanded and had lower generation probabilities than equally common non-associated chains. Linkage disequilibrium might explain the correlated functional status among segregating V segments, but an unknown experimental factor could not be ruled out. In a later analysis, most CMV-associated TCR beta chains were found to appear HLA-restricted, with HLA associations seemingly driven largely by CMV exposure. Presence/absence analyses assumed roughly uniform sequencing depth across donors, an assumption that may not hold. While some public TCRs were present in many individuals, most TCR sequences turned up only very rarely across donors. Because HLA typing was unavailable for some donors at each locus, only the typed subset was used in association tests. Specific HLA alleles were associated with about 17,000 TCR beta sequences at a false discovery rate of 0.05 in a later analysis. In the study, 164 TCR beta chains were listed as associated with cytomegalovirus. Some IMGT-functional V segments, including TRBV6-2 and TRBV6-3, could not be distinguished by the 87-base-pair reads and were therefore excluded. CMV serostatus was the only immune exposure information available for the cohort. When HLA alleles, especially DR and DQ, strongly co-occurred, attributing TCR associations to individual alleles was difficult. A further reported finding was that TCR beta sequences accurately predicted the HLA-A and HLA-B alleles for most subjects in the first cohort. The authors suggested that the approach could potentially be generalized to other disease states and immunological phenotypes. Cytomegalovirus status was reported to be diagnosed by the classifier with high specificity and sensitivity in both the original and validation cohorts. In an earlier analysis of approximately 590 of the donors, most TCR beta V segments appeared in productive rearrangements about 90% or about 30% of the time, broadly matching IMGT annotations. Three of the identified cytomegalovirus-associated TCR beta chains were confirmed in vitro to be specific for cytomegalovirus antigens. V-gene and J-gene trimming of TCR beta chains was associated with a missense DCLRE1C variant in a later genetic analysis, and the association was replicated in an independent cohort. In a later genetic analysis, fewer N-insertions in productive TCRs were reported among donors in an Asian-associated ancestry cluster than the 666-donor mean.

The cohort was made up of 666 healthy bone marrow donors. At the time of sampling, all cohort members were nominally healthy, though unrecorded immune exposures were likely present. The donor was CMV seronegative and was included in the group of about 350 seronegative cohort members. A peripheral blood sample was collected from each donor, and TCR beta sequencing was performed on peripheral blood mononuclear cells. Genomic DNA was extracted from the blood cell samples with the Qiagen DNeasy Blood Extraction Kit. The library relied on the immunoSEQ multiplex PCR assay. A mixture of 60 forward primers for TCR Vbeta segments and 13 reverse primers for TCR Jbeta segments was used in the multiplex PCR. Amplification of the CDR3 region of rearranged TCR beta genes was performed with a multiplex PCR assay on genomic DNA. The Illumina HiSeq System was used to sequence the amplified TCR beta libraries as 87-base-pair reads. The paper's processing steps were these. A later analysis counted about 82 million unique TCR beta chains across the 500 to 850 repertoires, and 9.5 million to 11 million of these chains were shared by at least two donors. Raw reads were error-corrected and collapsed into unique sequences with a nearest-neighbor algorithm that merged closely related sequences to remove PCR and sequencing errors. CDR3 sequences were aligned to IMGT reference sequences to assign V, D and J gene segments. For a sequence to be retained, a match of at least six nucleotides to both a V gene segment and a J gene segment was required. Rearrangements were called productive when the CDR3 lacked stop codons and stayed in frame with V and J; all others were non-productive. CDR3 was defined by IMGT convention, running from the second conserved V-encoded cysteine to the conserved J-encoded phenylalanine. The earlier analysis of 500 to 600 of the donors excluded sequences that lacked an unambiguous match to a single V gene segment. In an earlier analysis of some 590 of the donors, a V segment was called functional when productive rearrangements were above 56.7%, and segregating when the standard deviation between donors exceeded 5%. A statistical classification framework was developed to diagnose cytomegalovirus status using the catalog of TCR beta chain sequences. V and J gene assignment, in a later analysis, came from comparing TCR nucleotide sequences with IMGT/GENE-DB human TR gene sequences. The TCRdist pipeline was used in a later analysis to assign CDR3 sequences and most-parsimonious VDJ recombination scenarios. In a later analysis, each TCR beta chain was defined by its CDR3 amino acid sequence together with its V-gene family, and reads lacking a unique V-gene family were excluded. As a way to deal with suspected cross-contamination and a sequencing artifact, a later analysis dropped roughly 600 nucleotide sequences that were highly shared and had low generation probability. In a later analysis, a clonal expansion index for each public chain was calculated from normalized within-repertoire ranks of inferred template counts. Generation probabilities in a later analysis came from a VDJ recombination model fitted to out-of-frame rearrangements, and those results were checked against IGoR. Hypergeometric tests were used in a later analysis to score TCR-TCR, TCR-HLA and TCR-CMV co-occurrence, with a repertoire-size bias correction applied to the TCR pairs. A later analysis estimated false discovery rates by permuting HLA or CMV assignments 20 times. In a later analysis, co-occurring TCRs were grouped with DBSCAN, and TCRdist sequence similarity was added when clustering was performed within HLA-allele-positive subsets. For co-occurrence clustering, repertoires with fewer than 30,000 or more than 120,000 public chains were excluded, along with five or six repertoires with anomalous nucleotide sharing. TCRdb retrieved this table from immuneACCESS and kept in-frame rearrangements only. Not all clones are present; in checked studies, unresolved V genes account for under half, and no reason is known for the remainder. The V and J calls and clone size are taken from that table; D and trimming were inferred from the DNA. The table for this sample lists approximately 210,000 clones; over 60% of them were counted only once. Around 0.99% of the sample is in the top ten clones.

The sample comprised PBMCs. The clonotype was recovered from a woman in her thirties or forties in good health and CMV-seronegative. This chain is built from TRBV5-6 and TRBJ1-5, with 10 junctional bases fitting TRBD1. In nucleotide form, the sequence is TGTGCCAGCAGCTTGGCCGGGACAGGGGTCCTCCATCAGCCCCAGCATTTT. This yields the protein CASSLAGTGVLHQPQHF.